This TCR beta chain was sequenced for a study of immune evolution from preneoplasia to lung adenocarcinoma. General observations from the study: Top clone share appeared to fall from AAH through AIS, MIA, adenocarcinoma. Normal lung had highest clonality; later lesions appeared denser, more diverse.

TCRdb's copy holds only in-frame clones and misses some; the assay was immunoSEQ multiplex PCR. The sample includes approximately 3,600 clones, 80% of them seen just once. Notes on this clone: Its antigen is currently unknown.

The source material was FFPE adjacent normal lung tissue. The sequence was collected from a person between 60 and 79 years old with lung adenocarcinoma.

CDR3 in DNA: TGTGCCAGTAGTGCGCGTTGGGATTTCTCCTACGAGCAGTACTTC. Translating gives CASSARWDFSYEQYF. The rearrangement links TRBV19 to TRBJ2-7; D gene uncertain. With 5 bases removed from V and 0 bases from J, the gap between germline ends came to 14 bases. The CDR3 runs to 15 residues. From germline, CDR1 is LNHDA and CDR2 SQIVND (reference sequence).